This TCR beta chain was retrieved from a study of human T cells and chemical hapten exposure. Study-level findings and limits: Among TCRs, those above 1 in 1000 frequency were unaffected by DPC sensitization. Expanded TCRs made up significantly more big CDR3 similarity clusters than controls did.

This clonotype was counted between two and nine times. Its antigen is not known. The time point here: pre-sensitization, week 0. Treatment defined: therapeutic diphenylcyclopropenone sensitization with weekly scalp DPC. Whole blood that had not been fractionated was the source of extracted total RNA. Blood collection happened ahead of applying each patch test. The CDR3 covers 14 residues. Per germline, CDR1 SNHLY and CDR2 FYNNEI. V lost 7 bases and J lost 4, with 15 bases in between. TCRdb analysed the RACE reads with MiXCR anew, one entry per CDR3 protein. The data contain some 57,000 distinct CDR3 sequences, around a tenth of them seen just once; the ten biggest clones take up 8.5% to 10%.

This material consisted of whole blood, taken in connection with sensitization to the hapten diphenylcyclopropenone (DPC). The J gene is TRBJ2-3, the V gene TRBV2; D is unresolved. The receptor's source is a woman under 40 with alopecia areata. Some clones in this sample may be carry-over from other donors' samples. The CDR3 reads CASTLRHGADTQYF. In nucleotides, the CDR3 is TGTGCCAGCACCCTCCGACATGGGGCAGATACGCAGTATTTT.